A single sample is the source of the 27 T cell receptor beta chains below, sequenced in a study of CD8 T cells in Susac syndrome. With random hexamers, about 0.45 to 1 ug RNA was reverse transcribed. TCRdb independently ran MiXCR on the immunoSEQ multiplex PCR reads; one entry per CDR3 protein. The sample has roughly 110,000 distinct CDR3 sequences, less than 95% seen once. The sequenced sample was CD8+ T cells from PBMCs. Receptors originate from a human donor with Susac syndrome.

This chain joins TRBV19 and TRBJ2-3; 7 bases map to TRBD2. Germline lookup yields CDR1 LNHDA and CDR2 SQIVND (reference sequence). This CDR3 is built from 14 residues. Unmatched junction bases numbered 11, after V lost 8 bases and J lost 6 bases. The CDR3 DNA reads TGTGCCAGTGGAGGGACTAAATTGTCCGATACGCAGTATTTT. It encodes CASGGTKLSDTQYF.

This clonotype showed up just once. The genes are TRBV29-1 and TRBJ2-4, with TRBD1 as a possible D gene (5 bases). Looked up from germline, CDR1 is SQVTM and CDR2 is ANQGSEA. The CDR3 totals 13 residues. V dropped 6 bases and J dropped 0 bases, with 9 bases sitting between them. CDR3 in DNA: TGCAGCGTCCTGACAGTAGCCAAAAACATTCAGTACTTC. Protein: CSVLTVAKNIQYF.

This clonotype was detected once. For the CDR3, the DNA is TGCGCCAGCAGCCAGATCCAGGGGGGGACCCGCGAGCAGTACTTC. Protein product: CASSQIQGGTREQYF. The chain combines TRBV4-1 with TRBJ2-7, with D possibly called TRBD1 or TRBD2 (7 bases each). This CDR3 contains 15 residues. Germline-derived CDR1 and CDR2 are MGHRA and YSYEKL. Trimming left V 3 bases short and J 6 bases short, with 18 bases between.

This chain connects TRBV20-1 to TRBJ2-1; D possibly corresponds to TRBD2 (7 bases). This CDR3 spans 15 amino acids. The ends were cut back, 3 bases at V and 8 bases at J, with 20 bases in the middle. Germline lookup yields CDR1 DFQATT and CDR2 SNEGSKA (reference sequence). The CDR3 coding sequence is TGCAGTGCTAGTGACCGGGACGGAGGGGGGGATGAGCAGTTCTTC. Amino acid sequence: CSASDRDGGGDEQFF.

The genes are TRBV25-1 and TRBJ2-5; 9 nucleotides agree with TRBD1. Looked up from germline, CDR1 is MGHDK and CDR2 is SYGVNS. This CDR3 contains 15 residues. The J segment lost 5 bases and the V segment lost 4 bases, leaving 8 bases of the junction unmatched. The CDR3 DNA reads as TGTGCCAGCAGTGGGTTACAGGGGGCGTTGGAGACCCAGTACTTC. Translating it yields CASSGLQGALETQYF.

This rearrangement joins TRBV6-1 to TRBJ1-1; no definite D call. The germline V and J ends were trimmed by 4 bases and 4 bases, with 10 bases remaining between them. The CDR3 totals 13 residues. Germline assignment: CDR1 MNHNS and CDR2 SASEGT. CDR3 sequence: CASSGRWGTEAFF. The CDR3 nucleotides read TGTGCCAGCAGTGGACGATGGGGCACTGAAGCTTTCTTT.

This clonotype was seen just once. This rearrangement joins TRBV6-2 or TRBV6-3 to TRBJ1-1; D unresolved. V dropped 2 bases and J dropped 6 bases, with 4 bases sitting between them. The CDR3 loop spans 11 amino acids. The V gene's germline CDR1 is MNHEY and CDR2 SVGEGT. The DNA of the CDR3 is TGTGCCAGCAGTTACGCCTCTGAAGCTTTCTTT. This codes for CASSYASEAFF.

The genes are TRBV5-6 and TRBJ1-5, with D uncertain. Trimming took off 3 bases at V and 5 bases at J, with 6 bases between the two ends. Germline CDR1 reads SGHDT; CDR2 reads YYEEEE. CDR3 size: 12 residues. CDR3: CASSSLDQPQHF. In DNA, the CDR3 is TGTGCCAGCAGCTCGTTAGATCAGCCCCAGCATTTT.

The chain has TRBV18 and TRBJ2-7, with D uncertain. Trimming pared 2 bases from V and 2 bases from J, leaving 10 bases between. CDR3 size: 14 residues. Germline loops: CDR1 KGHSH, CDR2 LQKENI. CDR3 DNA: TGTGCCAGCTCACCAGATCCGGTAACCTACGAGCAGTACTTC. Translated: CASSPDPVTYEQYF.

The CDR3 DNA follows: TGTGCCAGCGGACAGGGGTCCTACGAGCAGTACTTC. It yields the protein CASGQGSYEQYF. This chain uses TRBV27 with TRBJ2-7; 9 bases are a match to TRBD1. Trimming removed 8 bases from V and 1 base from J; junction bases left unmatched: 0. Germline lookup yields CDR1 MNHEY and CDR2 SMNVEV (reference sequence). This CDR3 is 12 amino acids long.

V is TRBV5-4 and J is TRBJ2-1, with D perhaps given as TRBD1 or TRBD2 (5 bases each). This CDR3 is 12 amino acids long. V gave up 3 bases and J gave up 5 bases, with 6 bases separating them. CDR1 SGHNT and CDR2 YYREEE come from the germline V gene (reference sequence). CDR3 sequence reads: CASSWDDNEQFF. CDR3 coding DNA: TGTGCCAGCAGCTGGGACGACAATGAGCAGTTCTTC.

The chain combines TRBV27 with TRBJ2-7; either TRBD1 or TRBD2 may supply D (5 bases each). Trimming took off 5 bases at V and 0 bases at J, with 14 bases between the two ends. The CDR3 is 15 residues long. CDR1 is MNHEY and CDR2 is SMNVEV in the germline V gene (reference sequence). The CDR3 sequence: CASSQAGTDSYEQYF. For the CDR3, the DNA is TGTGCCAGCAGTCAAGCCGGGACGGACTCCTACGAGCAGTACTTC.

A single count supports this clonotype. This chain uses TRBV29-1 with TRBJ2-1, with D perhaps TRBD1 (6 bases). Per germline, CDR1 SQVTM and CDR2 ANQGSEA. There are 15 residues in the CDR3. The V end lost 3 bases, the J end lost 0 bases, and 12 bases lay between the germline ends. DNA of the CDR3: TGCAGCGTTGATTCAGGGGATCGCTCCTACAATGAGCAGTTCTTC. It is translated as CSVDSGDRSYNEQFF.

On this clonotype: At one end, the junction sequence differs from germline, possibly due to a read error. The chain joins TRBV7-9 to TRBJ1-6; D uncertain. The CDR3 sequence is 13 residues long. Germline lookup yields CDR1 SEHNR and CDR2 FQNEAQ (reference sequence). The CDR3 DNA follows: TGTGCCAGCAGCCCGAAGCTTGATTCACCCCTCCATTTT. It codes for CASSPKLDSPLHF.

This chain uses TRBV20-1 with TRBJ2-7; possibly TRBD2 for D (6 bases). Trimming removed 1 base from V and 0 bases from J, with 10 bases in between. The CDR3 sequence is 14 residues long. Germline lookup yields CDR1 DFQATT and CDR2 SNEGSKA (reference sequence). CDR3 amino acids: CSARGDGSSYEQYF. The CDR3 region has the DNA TGCAGTGCTAGAGGGGACGGGAGCTCCTACGAGCAGTACTTC.

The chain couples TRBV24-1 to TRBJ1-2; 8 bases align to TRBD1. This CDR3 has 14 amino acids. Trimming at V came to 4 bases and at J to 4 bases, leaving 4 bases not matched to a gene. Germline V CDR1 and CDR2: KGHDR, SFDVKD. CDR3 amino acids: CATSDRDRSYGYTF. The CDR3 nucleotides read TGTGCCACCAGTGACCGGGACAGGTCCTATGGCTACACCTTC.

This CDR3 reads CASSWDLNTEAFF. In nucleotides, the CDR3 is TGTGCCAGCAGTTGGGATCTGAACACTGAAGCTTTCTTT. The V gene is TRBV27, the J gene TRBJ1-1; D gene uncertain. The CDR3 is 13 amino acids. V lost 4 bases to trimming and J lost 0 bases, with 6 bases between them. Germline lookup yields CDR1 MNHEY and CDR2 SMNVEV (reference sequence).

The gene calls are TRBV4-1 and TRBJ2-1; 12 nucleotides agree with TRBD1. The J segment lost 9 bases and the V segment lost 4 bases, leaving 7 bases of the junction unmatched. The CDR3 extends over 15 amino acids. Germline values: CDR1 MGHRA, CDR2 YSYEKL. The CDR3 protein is CASSLPGTGGAEQFF. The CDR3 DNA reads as TGCGCCAGCAGCCTCCCCGGGACAGGGGGCGCTGAGCAGTTCTTC.

CDR3 residues: CASSPGVRRELFF. As DNA, the CDR3 is TGTGCCAGCAGCCCGGGTGTAAGAAGGGAGCTGTTTTTT. The J gene is TRBJ2-2, the V gene TRBV14; no clear D gene. V lost 4 bases to trimming and J lost 9 bases, with 12 bases between them. CDR1 and CDR2 (germline): SGHDN, FVKESK. The CDR3 is 13 residues long. Variable domain in full (rest from reference TRBV14 and TRBJ2-2): EAGVTQFPSHSVIEKGQTVTLRCDPISGHDNLYWYRRVMGKEIKFLLHFVKESKQDESGMPNNRFLAERTGGTYSTLKVQPAELEDSGVYFCASSPGVRRELFFGEGSRLTVL.

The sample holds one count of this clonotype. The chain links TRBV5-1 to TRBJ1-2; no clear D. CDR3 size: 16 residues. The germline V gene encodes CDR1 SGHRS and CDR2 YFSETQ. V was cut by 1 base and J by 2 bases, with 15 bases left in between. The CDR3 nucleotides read TGCGCCAGCAGCTTGATGGCTCTGGACGTCAACTATGGCTACACCTTC. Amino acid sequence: CASSLMALDVNYGYTF.

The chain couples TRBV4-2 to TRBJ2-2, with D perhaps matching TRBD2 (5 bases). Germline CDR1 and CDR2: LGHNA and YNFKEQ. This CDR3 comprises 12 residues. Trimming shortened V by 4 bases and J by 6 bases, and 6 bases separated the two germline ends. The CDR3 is CASSPGAGELFF. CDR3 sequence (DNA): TGTGCCAGCAGCCCCGGGGCCGGGGAGCTGTTTTTT.

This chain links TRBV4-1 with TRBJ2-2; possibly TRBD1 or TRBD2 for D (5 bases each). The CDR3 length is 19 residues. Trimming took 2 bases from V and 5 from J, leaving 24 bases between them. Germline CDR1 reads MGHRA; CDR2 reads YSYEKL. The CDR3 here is CASSQTWQGPVSGTGELFF. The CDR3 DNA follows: TGCGCCAGCAGCCAAACGTGGCAGGGACCGGTTTCGGGAACCGGGGAGCTGTTTTTT.

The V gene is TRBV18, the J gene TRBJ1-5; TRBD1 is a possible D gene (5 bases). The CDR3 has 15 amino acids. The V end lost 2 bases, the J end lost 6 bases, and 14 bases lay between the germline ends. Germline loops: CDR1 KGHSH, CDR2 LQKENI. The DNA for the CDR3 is TGTGCCAGCTCACCAGCTATTGGGACGATTCAGCCCCAGCATTTT. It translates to CASSPAIGTIQPQHF. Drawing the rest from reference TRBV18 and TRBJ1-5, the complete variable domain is NAGVMQNPRHLVRRRGQEARLRCSPMKGHSHVYWYRQLPEEGLKFMVYLQKENIIDESGMPKERFSAEFPKEGPSILRIQQVVRGDSAAYFCASSPAIGTIQPQHFGDGTRLSIL.

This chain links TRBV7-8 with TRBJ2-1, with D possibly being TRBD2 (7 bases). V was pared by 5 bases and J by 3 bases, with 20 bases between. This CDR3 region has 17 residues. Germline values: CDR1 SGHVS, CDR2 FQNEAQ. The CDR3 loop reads CASSPRRGGAGYNEQFF. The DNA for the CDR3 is TGTGCCAGCAGCCCGAGGCGCGGGGGCGCCGGCTACAATGAGCAGTTCTTC. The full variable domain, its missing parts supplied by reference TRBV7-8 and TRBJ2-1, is GAGVSQSPRYKVAKRGQDVALRCDPISGHVSLFWYQQALGQGPEFLTYFQNEAQLDKSGLPSDRFFAERPEGSVSTLKIQRTQQEDSAVYLCASSPRRGGAGYNEQFFGPGTRLTVL.

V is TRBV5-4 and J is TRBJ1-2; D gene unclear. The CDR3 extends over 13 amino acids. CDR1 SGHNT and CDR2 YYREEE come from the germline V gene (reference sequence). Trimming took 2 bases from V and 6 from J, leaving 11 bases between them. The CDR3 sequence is CASSLGEVNGYTF. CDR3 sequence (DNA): TGTGCCAGCAGCTTAGGAGAGGTAAATGGCTACACCTTC.

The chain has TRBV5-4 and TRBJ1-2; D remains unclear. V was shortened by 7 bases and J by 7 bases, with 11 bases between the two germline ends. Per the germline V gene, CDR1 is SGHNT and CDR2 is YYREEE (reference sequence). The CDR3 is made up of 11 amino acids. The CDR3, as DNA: TGTGCCAGCTCACGCGCCAGTGGCTACACCTTC. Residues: CASSRASGYTF.

CDR3 nucleotides: TGCAGCGTTAAAGCCTACGAGCAGTACTTC. Translating it yields CSVKAYEQYF. The genes are TRBV29-1 and TRBJ2-7; D is unclear. The CDR3 is made up of 10 amino acids. V was pared by 5 bases and J by 2 bases, with 4 bases between. The germline gives CDR1 SQVTM, CDR2 ANQGSEA.